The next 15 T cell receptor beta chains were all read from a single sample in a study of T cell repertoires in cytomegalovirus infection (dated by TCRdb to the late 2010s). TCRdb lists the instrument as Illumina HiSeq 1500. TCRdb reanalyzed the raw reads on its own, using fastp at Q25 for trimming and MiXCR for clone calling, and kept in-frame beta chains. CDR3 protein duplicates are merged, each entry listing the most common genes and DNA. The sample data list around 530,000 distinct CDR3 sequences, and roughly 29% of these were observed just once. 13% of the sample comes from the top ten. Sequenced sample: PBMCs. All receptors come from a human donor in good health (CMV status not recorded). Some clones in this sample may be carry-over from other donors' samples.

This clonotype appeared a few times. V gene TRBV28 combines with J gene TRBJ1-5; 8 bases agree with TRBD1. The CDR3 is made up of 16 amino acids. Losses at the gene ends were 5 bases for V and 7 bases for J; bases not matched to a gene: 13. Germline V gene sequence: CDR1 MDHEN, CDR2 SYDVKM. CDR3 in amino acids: CASSPFRGLMGQPQHF. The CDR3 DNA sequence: TGTGCCAGCAGTCCATTCAGGGGGCTTATGGGGCAGCCCCAGCATTTT.

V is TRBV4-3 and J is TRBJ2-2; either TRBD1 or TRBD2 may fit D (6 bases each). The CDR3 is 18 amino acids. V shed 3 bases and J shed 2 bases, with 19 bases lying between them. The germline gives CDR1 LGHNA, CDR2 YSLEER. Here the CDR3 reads CASSQETPRGANTGELFF. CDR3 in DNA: TGCGCCAGCAGCCAGGAAACGCCAAGGGGGGCCAACACCGGGGAGCTGTTTTTT.

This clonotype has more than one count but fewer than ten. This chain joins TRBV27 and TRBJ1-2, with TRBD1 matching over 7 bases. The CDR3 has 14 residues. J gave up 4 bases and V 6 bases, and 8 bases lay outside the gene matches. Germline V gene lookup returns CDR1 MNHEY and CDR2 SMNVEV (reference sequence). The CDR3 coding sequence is TGTGCCAGCAGAGGGGACAGCCCCTTCTATGGCTACACCTTC. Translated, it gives CASRGDSPFYGYTF.

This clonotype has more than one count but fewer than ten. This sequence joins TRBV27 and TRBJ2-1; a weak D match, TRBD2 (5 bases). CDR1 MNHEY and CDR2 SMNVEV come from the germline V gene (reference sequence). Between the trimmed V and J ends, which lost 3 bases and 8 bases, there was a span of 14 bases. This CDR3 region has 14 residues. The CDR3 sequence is CASSFGGYKDEQFF. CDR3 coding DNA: TGTGCCAGCAGTTTTGGCGGGTATAAGGATGAGCAGTTCTTC.

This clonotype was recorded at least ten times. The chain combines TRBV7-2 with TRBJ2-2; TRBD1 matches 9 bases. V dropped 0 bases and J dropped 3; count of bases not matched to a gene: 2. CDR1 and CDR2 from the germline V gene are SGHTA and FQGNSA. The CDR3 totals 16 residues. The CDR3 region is CASSLAGTGHTGELFF. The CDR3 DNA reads TGTGCCAGCAGCTTAGCTGGGACAGGGCACACCGGGGAGCTGTTTTTT.

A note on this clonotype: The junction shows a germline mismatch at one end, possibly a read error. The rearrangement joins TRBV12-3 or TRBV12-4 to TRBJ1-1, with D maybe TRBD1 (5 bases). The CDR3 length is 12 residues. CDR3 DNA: TGTGCCAGCAGTTTAGAACTCGGGACCGGTAACTTT. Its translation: CASSLELGTGNF.

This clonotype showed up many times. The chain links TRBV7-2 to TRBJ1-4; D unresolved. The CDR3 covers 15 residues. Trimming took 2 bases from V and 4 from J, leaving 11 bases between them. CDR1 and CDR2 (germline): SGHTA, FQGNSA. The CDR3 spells CASSLNQAINEKLFF. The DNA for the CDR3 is TGTGCCAGCAGCTTAAATCAGGCGATTAATGAAAAACTGTTTTTT.

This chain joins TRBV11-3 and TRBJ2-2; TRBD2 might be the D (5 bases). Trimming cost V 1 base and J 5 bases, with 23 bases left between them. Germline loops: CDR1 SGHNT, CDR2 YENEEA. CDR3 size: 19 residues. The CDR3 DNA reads TGTGCCAGCAGCTTAGGCCCCCCTCCCTGGGAGAAAAGGACCGGGGAGCTGTTTTTT. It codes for CASSLGPPPWEKRTGELFF.

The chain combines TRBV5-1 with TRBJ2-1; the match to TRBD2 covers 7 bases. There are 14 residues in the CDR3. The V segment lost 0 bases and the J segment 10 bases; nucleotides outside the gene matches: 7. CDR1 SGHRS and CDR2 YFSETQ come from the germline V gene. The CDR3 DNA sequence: TGCGCCAGCAGCTTGGCCTTGCGGGAGACCGAGCAGTTCTTC. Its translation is CASSLALRETEQFF.

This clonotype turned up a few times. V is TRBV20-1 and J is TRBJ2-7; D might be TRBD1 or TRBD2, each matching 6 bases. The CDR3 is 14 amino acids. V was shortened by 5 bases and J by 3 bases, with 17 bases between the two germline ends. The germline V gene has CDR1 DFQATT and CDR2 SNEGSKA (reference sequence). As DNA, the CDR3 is TGCAGTGCTCCCCGATCGGGGGACAACTACGAGCAGTACTTC. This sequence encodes CSAPRSGDNYEQYF.

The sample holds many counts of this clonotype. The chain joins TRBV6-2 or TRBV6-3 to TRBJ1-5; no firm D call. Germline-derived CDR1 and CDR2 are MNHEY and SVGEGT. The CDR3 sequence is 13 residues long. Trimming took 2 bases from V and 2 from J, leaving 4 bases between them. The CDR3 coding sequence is TGTGCCAGCAGTTACGGAGGCAATCAGCCCCAGCATTTT. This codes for CASSYGGNQPQHF.

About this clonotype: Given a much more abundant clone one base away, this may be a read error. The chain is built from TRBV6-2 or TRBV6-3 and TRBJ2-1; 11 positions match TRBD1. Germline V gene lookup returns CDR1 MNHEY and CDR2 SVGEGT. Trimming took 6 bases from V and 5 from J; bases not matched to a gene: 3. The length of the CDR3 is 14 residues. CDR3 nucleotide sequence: TGTGCCAGCAGGGACAGGGGGCGCAACAATGAGCAGTTCTTC. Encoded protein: CASRDRGRNNEQFF.

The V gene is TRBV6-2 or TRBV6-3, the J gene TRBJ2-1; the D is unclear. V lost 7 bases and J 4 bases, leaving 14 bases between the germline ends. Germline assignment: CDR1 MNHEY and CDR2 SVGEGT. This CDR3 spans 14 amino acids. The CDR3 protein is CASNTLKGYNEQFF. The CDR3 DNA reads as TGTGCCAGCAATACACTAAAAGGGTACAATGAGCAGTTCTTC.

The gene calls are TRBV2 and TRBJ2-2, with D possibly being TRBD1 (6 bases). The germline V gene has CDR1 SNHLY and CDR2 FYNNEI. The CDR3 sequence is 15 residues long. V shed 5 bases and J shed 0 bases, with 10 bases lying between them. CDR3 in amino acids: CASSSGQTNTGELFF. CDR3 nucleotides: TGTGCCAGCAGTTCCGGACAGACGAACACCGGGGAGCTGTTTTTT.

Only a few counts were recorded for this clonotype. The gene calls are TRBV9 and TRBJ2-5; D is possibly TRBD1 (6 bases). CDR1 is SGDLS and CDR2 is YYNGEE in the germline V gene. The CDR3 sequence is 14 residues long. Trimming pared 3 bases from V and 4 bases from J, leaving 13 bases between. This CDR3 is CASSGQAFGETQYF. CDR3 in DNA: TGTGCCAGCAGCGGACAGGCGTTTGGAGAGACCCAGTACTTC.